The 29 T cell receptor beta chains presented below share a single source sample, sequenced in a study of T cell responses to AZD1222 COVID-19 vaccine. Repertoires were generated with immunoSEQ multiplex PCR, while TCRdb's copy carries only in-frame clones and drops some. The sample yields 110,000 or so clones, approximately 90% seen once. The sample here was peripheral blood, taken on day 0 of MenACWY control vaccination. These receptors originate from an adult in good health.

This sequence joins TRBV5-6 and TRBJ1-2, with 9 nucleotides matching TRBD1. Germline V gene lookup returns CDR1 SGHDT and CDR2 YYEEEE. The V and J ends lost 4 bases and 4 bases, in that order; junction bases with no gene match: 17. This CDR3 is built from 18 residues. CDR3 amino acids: CASSTRTGALILPYGYTF. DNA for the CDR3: TGTGCCAGCAGCACCCGGACAGGGGCCCTTATTTTACCCTATGGCTACACCTTC.

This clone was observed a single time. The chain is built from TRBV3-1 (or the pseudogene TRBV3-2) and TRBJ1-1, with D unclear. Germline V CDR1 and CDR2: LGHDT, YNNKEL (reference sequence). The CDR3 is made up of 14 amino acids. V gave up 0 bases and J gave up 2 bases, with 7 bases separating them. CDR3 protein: CASSQETTNTEAFF. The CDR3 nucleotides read TGTGCCAGCAGCCAAGAGACCACCAACACTGAAGCTTTCTTT.

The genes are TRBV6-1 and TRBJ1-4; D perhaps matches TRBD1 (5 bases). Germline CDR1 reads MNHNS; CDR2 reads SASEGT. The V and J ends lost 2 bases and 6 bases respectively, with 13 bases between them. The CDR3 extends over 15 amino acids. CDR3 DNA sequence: TGTGCCAGCAGTGAAAAATGGACATGGGATGAAAAACTGTTTTTT. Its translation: CASSEKWTWDEKLFF.

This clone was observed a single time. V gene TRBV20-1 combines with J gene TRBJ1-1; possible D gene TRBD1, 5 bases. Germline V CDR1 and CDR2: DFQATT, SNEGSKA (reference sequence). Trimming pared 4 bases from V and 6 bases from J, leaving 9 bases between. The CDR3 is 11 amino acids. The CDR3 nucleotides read TGCAGTGCTATGGGGGGGGCTGAAGCTTTCTTT. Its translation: CSAMGGAEAFF.

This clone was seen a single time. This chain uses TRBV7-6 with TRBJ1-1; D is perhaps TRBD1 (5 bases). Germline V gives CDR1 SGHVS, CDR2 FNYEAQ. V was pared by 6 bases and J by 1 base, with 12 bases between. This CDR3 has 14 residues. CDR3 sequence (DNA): TGTGCCAGCAGTTCGGGACTCCGGAACACTGAAGCTTTCTTT. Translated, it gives CASSSGLRNTEAFF.

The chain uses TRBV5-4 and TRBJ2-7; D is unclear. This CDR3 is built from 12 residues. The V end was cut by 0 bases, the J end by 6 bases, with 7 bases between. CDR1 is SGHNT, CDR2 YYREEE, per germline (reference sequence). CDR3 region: CASSLVGSEQYF. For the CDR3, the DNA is TGTGCCAGCAGCTTGGTGGGATCCGAGCAGTACTTC.

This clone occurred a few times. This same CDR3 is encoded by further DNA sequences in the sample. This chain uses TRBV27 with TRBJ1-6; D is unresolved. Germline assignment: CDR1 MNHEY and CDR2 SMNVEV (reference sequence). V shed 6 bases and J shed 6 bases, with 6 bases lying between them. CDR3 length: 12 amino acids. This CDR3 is CASSPVNSPLHF. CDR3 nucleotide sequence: TGTGCCAGCAGCCCAGTTAATTCACCCCTCCACTTT.

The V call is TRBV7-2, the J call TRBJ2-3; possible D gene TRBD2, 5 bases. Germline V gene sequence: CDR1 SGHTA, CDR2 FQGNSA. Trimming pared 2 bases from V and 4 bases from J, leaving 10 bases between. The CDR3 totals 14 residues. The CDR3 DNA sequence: TGTGCCAGCAGCTTAAGTCGGCGGGCAGATACGCAGTATTTT. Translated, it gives CASSLSRRADTQYF.

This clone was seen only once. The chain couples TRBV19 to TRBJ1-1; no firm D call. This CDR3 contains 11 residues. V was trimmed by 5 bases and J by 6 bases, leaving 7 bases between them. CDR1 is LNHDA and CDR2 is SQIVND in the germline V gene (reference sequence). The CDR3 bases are TGTGCCAGTAGTCCCCTCCCTGAAGCTTTCTTT. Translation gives CASSPLPEAFF. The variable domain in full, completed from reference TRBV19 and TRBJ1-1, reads DGGITQSPKYLFRKEGQNVTLSCEQNLNHDAMYWYRQDPGQGLRLIYYSQIVNDFQKGDIAEGYSVSREKKESFPLTVTSAQKNPTAFYLCASSPLPEAFFGQGTRLTVV.

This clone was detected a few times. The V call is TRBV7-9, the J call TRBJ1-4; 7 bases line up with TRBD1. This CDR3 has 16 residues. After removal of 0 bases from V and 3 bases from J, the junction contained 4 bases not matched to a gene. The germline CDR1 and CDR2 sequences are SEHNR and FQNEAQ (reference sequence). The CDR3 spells CASSLAQGSANEKLFF. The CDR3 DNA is TGTGCCAGCAGCTTAGCACAGGGGAGTGCTAATGAAAAACTGTTTTTT. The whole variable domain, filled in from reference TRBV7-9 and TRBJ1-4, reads DTGVSQNPRHKITKRGQNVTFRCDPISEHNRLYWYRQTLGQGPEFLTYFQNEAQLEKSRLLSDRFSAERPKGSFSTLEIQRTEQGDSAMYLCASSLAQGSANEKLFFGSGTQLSVL.

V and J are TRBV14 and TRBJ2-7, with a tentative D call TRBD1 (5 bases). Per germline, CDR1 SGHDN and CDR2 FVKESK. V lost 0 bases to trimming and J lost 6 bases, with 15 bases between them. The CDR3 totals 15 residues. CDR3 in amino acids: CASSQEYTARGEQYF. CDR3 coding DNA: TGTGCCAGCAGCCAAGAATACACGGCTAGGGGCGAGCAGTACTTC.

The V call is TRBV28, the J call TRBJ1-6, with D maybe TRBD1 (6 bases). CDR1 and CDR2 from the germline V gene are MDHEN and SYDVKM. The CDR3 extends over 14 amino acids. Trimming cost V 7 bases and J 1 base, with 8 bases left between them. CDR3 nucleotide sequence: TGTGCCAGCAATCAGGGGTCCTATAATTCACCCCTCCACTTT. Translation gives CASNQGSYNSPLHF.

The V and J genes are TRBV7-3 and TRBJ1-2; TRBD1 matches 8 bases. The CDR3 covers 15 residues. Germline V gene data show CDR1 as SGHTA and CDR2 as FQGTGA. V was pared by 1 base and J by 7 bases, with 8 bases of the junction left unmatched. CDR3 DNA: TGTGCCAGCAGCTTAAGGGGTGGACAGGGCGGTGGCTACACCTTC. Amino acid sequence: CASSLRGGQGGGYTF. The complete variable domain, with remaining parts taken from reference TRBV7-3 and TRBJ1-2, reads GAGVSQTPSNKVTEKGKYVELRCDPISGHTALYWYRQSLGQGPEFLIYFQGTGAADDSGLPNDRFFAVRPEGSVSTLKIQRTERGDSAVYLCASSLRGGQGGGYTFGSGTRLTVV.

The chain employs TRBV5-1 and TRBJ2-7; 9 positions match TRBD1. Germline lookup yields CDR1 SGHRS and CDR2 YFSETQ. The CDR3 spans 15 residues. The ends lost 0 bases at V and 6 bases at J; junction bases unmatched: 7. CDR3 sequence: CASSLADRGEGEQYF. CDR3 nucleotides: TGCGCCAGCAGCTTGGCGGACAGGGGTGAGGGCGAGCAGTACTTC.

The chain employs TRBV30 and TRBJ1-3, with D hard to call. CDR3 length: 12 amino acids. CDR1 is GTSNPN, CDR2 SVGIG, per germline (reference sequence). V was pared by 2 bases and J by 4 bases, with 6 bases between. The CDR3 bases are TGTGCCTGGAGTTCCTTCGGAAACACCATATATTTT. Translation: CAWSSFGNTIYF.

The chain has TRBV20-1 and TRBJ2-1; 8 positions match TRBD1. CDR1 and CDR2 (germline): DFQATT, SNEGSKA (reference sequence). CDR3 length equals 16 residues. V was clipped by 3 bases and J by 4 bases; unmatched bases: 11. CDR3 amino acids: CSASRTRDRSYNEQFF. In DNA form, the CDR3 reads TGCAGTGCTAGTAGGACCCGGGACAGGAGTTACAATGAGCAGTTCTTC.

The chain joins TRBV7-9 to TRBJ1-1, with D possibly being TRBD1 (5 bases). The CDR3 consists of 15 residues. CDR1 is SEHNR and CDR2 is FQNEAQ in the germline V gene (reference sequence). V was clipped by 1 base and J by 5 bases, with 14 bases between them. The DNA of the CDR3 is TGTGCCAGCAGCTTAGGGGCTGAGGGGATGACTGAAGCTTTCTTT. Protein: CASSLGAEGMTEAFF.

The CDR3, as DNA: TGCGCCAGCAGCTTGGGAACAGGGGGCGAAGAGACCCAGTACTTC. Protein: CASSLGTGGEETQYF. V is TRBV5-1 and J is TRBJ2-5; TRBD1 agrees at 9 bases. This CDR3 comprises 15 residues. In germline, CDR1 is SGHRS, CDR2 YFSETQ. With V trimmed by 0 bases and J by 3 bases, 3 bases remained unmatched.

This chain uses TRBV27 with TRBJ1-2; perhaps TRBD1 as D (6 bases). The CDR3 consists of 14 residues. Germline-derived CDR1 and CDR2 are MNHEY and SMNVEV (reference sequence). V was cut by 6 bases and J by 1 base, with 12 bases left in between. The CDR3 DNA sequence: TGTGCCAGCAGAAAACAGGGCTTTAACTATGGCTACACCTTC. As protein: CASRKQGFNYGYTF.

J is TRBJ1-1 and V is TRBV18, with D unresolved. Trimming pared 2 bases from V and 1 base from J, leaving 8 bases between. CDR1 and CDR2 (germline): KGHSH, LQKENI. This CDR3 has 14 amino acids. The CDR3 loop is CASSPLGGNTEAFF. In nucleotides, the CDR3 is TGTGCCAGCTCACCATTGGGTGGGAACACTGAAGCTTTCTTT.

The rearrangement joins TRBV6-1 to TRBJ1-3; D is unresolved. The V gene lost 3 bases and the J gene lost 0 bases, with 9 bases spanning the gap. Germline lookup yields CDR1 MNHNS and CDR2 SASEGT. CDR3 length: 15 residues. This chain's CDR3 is CASSESWGSGNTIYF. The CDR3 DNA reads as TGTGCCAGCAGTGAGTCGTGGGGCTCTGGAAACACCATATATTTT.

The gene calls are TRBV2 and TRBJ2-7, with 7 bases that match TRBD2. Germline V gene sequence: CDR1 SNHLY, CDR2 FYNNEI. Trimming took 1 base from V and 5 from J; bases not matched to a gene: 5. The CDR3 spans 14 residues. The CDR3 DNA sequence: TGTGCCAGCAGTGAAGGGGGGGGGACCGACGAGCAGTACTTC. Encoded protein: CASSEGGGTDEQYF.

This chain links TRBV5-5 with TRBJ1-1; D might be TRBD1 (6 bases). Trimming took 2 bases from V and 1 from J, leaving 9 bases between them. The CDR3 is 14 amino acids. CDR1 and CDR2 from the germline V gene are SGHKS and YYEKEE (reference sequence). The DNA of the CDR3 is TGTGCCAGCAGCTTCCTGACAGGGAACACTGAAGCTTTCTTT. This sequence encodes CASSFLTGNTEAFF.

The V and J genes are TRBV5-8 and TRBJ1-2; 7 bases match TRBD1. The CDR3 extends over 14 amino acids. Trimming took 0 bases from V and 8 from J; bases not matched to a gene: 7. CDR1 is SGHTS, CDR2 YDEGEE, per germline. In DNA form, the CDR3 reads TGTGCCAGCAGCTTGGACAGGGGACGCGGAGGCTACACCTTC. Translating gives CASSLDRGRGGYTF.

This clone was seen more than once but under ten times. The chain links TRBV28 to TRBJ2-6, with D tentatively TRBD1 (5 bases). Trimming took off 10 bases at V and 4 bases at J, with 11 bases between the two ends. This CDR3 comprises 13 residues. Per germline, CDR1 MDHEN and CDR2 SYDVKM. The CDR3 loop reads CAIRVRGANVLTF. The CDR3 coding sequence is TGTGCCATCAGGGTCCGCGGGGCCAACGTCCTGACTTTC. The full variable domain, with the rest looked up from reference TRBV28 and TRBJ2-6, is DVKVTQSSRYLVKRTGEKVFLECVQDMDHENMFWYRQDPGLGLRLIYFSYDVKMKEKGDIPEGYSVSREKKERFSLILESASTNQTSMYLCAIRVRGANVLTFGAGSRLTVL.

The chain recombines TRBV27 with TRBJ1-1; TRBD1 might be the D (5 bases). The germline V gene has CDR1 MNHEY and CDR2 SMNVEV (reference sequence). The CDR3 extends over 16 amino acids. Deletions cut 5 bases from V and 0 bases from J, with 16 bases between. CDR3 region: CASSPIARGMNTEAFF. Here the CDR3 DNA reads TGTGCCAGCAGTCCCATTGCAAGGGGAATGAACACTGAAGCTTTCTTT.

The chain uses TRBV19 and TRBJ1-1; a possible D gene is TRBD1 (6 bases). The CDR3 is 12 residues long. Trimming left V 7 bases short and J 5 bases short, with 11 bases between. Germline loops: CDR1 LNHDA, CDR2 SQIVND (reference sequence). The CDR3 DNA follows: TGTGCCAGTACCAAGGGGGGAACTGAAGCTTTCTTT. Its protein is CASTKGGTEAFF.

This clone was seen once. CDR3 DNA: TGCGCCAGCAGCCACGCGGGGCACAATGAGCAGTTCTTC. Amino acids: CASSHAGHNEQFF. The chain links TRBV4-3 to TRBJ2-1, with a tentative D call TRBD2 (6 bases). This CDR3 has 13 amino acids. CDR1 and CDR2 from the germline V gene are LGHNA and YSLEER. Trimming stripped 3 bases from V and 5 bases from J, with 8 bases between.

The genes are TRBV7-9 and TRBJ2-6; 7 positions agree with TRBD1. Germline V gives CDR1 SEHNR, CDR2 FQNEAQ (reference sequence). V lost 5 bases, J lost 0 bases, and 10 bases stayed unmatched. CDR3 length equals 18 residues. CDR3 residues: CASSDPPGQSSGANVLTF. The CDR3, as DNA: TGTGCCAGCAGCGACCCCCCGGGACAGAGCTCTGGGGCCAACGTCCTGACTTTC.